Below, 9 T cell receptor beta chains from the same sample are listed, as sequenced in a study of graft-versus-host responses after intestinal transplantation. These TCRs' antigens remain unknown. The repertoire was sequenced with immunoSEQ multiplex PCR; TCRdb's copy has only in-frame clones and lacks some. Among 90,000 to 150,000 clones, about 93% were seen once, and the ten largest hold around 0.12%. The sequences come from unstimulated CD4+ T cells sorted from spleen or lymph node cells, collected before intestinal transplant. Receptor source: a human donor who received an intestinal transplant.

The rearrangement joins TRBV10-3 to TRBJ2-7; 11 bases are shared with TRBD2. CDR3 size: 14 residues. CDR1 is ENHRY and CDR2 is SYGVKD in the germline V gene. The junction had 7 bases not matched to a gene; V was cut back by 6 bases and J by 6 bases. CDR3 in amino acids: CAIRSTSGSSEQYF. The CDR3 coding sequence is TGTGCCATCAGATCCACTAGCGGGAGCTCCGAGCAGTACTTC.

The chain combines TRBV11-2 with TRBJ2-2, with 8 positions matching TRBD2. This CDR3 comprises 15 residues. With 4 bases clipped from V and 5 bases from J, the junction kept 6 bases outside the gene matches. The germline gives CDR1 SGHAT, CDR2 FQNNGV. CDR3 protein: CASSSSGPTTGELFF. In nucleotides, the CDR3 is TGTGCCAGCAGCTCTAGCGGGCCCACAACCGGGGAGCTGTTTTTT. The full variable domain, completed using reference TRBV11-2 and TRBJ2-2, is EAGVAQSPRYKIIEKRQSVAFWCNPISGHATLYWYQQILGQGPKLLIQFQNNGVVDDSQLPKDRFSAERLKGVDSTLKIQPAKLEDSAVYLCASSSSGPTTGELFFGEGSRLTVL.

The chain couples TRBV9 to TRBJ2-7; possibly TRBD2 for D (7 bases). The germline V gene has CDR1 SGDLS and CDR2 YYNGEE. CDR3 size: 15 residues. Trimming stripped 0 bases from V and 2 bases from J, with 12 bases between. The CDR3 DNA reads as TGTGCCAGCAGCGTAGGTGGGGGGGGCACCTACGAGCAGTACTTC. Translation: CASSVGGGGTYEQYF.

The genes are TRBV9 and TRBJ2-1; 15 bases fit TRBD2. Germline V gives CDR1 SGDLS, CDR2 YYNGEE. The J segment lost 7 bases and the V segment lost 3 bases, leaving 8 bases of the junction unmatched. The CDR3 length is 17 residues. The CDR3 reads CASSERTSGRVRNEQFF. The CDR3 nucleotides read TGTGCCAGCAGCGAGAGGACTAGCGGGAGGGTGAGAAATGAGCAGTTCTTC.

V gene TRBV6-6 combines with J gene TRBJ1-5; 7 bases agree with TRBD1. Germline CDR1 reads MNHNY; CDR2 reads SVGAGI (reference sequence). CDR3 length: 14 amino acids. V shed 6 bases, J shed 6 bases, and the junction held 8 bases outside the gene matches. For the CDR3, the DNA is TGTGCCAGCAGACTGACAGGGTCGGGTCAGCCCCAGCATTTT. It encodes CASRLTGSGQPQHF.

The CDR3, as DNA: TGTGCCAGCAGCTTGCTAGCGGGAGGGCACAGCACAGATACGCAGTATTTT. It yields the protein CASSLLAGGHSTDTQYF. The chain has TRBV7-8 and TRBJ2-3, with 12 bases aligning to TRBD2. The CDR3 is made up of 17 amino acids. Germline V gene data show CDR1 as SGHVS and CDR2 as FQNEAQ. V was clipped by 3 bases and J by 0 bases; unmatched bases: 4.

The chain carries TRBV18 and TRBJ1-4, with D perhaps matching TRBD1 (5 bases). The CDR3 runs to 14 residues. The germline V and J ends were trimmed by 2 bases and 8 bases, with 12 bases remaining between them. The germline V gene encodes CDR1 KGHSH and CDR2 LQKENI. In nucleotides, the CDR3 is TGTGCCAGCTCACCAACCAGGGCTGGAGAAAAACTGTTTTTT. It is translated as CASSPTRAGEKLFF.

The V gene is TRBV7-9, the J gene TRBJ2-7; 10 nucleotides match TRBD2. Trimming took 5 bases from V and 0 from J; bases not matched to a gene: 1. Germline V gene sequence: CDR1 SEHNR, CDR2 FQNEAQ (reference sequence). The CDR3 consists of 14 residues. In DNA form, the CDR3 reads TGTGCCAGCAGCCCTAGCGGGAGCTCCTACGAGCAGTACTTC. Its translation: CASSPSGSSYEQYF.

The V and J genes are TRBV7-2 and TRBJ1-1; D is possibly TRBD1 (6 bases). The CDR3 runs to 18 residues. From germline, CDR1 is SGHTA and CDR2 FQGNSA. Trimming took off 3 bases at V and 3 bases at J, with 23 bases between the two ends. The CDR3: CASSFWGIRGSGHTEAFF. In nucleotides, the CDR3 is TGTGCCAGCAGCTTTTGGGGAATCAGGGGCTCCGGGCACACTGAAGCTTTCTTT.